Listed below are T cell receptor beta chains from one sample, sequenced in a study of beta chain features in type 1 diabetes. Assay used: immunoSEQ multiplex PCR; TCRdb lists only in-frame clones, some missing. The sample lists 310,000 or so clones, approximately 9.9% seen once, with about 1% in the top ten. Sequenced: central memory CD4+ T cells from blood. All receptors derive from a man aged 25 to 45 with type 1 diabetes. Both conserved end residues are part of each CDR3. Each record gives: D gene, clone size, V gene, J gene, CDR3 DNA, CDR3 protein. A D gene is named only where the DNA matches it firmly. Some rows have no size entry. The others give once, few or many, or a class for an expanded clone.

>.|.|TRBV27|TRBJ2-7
TGTGCCAGCGGCGGAAACGAGCAGTACTTC
CASGGNEQYF
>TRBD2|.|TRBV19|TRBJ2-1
TGTGCCAGTAGTGGGGGGGTCACCTCCTACAATGAGCAGTTCTTC
CASSGGVTSYNEQFF
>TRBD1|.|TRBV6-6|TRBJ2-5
TGTGCCAGCAGTTGGGACAGGGGGCATGAGACCCAGTACTTC
CASSWDRGHETQYF
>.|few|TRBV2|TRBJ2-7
TGTGCCAGCAGTGAAGTGCCAACCGGCCACGAGCAGTACTTC
CASSEVPTGHEQYF
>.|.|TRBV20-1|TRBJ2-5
TGCAGTGCCCGGCAAGAGACCCAGTACTTC
CSARQETQYF
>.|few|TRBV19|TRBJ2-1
TGTGCCAGTAGTACCCCCGGGGGGCCACACAATGAGCAGTTCTTC
CASSTPGGPHNEQFF
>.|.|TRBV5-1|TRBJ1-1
TGCGCCAGCAGCTTGGGGGCGGCGAACACTGAAGCTTTCTTT
CASSLGAANTEAFF
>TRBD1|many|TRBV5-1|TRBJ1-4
TGCGCCAGCAGCCCCGGACAGGTCGATGAAAAACTGTTTTTT
CASSPGQVDEKLFF
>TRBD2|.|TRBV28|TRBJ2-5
TGTGCCAGCAGTTTTGCGGGGGGTGGCCAAGAGACCCAGTACTTC
CASSFAGGGQETQYF
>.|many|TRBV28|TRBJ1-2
TGTGCCAGCAGTTCACAGATCTATGGCTACACCTTC
CASSSQIYGYTF
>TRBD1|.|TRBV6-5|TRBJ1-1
TGTGCCAGCCGGACAGGGGGCTTGGAAGCTTTCTTT
CASRTGGLEAFF
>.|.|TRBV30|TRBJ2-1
TGTGCCTGGAGCACTCGAGCCTTGAATGAGCAGTTCTTC
CAWSTRALNEQFF
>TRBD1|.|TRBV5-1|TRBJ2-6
TGCGCCAGCGGTACAGGGGGCTCTTATGGGGCCAACGTCCTGACTTTC
CASGTGGSYGANVLTF
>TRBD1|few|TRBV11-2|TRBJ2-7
TGTGCCAGCAGCTTAGGGACAGGGGCCCGGGAGCACGAGCAGTACTTC
CASSLGTGAREHEQYF
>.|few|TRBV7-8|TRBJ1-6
TGTGCCAGCAGCTTAGATAGGAACAGGGCGAATTCACCCCTCCACTTT
CASSLDRNRANSPLHF
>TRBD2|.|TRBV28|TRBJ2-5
TGTGCCAGCAGCTCCGGGACTATGGGGACCCAGTACTTC
CASSSGTMGTQYF
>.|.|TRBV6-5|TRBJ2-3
TGTGCCAGCAGTGAACTAGCACCAGATACGCAGTATTTT
CASSELAPDTQYF
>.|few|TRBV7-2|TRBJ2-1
TGTGCCAGCAGCTTAGAGCCGGGCTCCTACAATGAGCAGTTCTTC
CASSLEPGSYNEQFF
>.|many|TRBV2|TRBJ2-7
TGTGCCAGCAGGGAAACTAGCATCTACGAGCAGTACTTC
CASRETSIYEQYF